Sequencing of this T cell receptor beta chain was carried out in a study of T cell responses to AZD1222 COVID-19 vaccine. Study results and limitations: The donor cohort was predominantly white British with a female majority, and clonal diversity may have been underestimated. Vaccine-associated CD4 TCRs ranged over spike, dominating at 160-218 and 743-854. Sampling that yielded the repertoires occurred only after the peak T cell response.

Concerning this clone itself: Its matching antigen is unknown.

Only in-frame clones appear in the TCRdb table, and some are missing; sequencing was by immunoSEQ multiplex PCR. The sample lists 82,000 or so clones; over 90% were seen once. The CDR3 length is 15 residues. Germline loops: CDR1 SGHDT, CDR2 YYEEEE. The V gene lost 2 bases and the J gene lost 0 bases, with 9 bases spanning the gap. The specimen comprised peripheral blood, sampled on day 0 of AZD1222 vaccination. The J gene is TRBJ1-5, the V gene TRBV5-6; the D is unclear. The sequence derives from an adult in good health. CDR3 residues: CASSFLLNSNQPQHF. The CDR3 coding sequence is TGTGCCAGCAGCTTTCTACTCAATAGCAATCAGCCCCAGCATTTT.